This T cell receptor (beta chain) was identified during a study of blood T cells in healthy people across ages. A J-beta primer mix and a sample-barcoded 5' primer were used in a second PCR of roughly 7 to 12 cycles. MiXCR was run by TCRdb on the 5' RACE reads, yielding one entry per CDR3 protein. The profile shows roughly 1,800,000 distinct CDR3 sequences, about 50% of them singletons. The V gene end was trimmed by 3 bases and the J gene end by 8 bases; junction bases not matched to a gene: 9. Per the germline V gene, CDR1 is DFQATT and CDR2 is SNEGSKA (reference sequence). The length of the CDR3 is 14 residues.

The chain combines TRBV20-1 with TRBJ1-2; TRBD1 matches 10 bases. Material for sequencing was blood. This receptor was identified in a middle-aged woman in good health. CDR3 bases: TGCAGTGCTAGGCAGGGACAGGGGTCGGGAGGCTACACCTTC. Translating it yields CSARQGQGSGGYTF.